The 10 T cell receptor beta chains below were found in one sample sequenced in a study of T cell responses to AZD1222 COVID-19 vaccine. TCRdb keeps only in-frame clones here, not all; method: immunoSEQ multiplex PCR. The sample shows approximately 220,000 clones, more than 85% of them seen only once. Here the sequenced sample was peripheral blood, taken on day 0 of MenACWY control vaccination. Receptors originate from an adult in good health.

This clone was counted only a few times. The CDR3 nucleotides read TGTGCCCTAGGGGGCAGGGGGACCACAGATACGCAGTATTTT. This encodes CALGGRGTTDTQYF. This chain connects TRBV2 to TRBJ2-3, with 7 bases that match TRBD1. This CDR3 comprises 14 residues. The ends lost 11 bases at V and 2 bases at J; junction bases unmatched: 10. Germline values: CDR1 SNHLY, CDR2 FYNNEI.

The chain joins TRBV5-1 to TRBJ1-6; D is undetermined. Germline lookup yields CDR1 SGHRS and CDR2 YFSETQ. The CDR3 sequence is 9 residues long. V was trimmed by 4 bases and J by 15 bases, leaving 5 bases between them. CDR3 amino acids: CASSEYLHF. The CDR3 nucleotides are TGCGCCAGCAGCGAATACCTCCACTTT.

The chain links TRBV11-2 to TRBJ1-2; D possibly corresponds to TRBD1 (6 bases). From germline, CDR1 is SGHAT and CDR2 FQNNGV. V was shortened by 4 bases and J by 5 bases, with 11 bases between the two germline ends. The CDR3 covers 13 residues. The CDR3 DNA sequence: TGTGCCAGCAGCTCGACAGGACTGTATGGCTACACCTTC. As protein: CASSSTGLYGYTF.

The V gene is TRBV7-9, the J gene TRBJ1-1; tentative D call: TRBD1 (6 bases). The CDR3 extends over 14 amino acids. The V and J ends lost 1 base and 1 base respectively, with 7 bases between them. The germline gives CDR1 SEHNR, CDR2 FQNEAQ (reference sequence). The CDR3 DNA reads TGTGCCAGCAGCTTAGAGGGACAGAACACTGAAGCTTTCTTT. It codes for CASSLEGQNTEAFF.

The V gene is TRBV15, the J gene TRBJ2-5, with a possible D match to TRBD2 (5 bases). V gave up 5 bases and J gave up 5 bases, with 12 bases separating them. Germline assignment: CDR1 LNHNV and CDR2 YYDKDF (reference sequence). CDR3 length: 13 amino acids. CDR3 sequence: CATSRLKRETQYF. CDR3 sequence (DNA): TGTGCCACCAGCCGGCTAAAGCGGGAGACCCAGTACTTC.

This clone was found a few times. This chain uses TRBV14 with TRBJ1-1; D unclear. V dropped 0 bases and J dropped 5 bases, with 7 bases sitting between them. Germline values: CDR1 SGHDN, CDR2 FVKESK. This CDR3 has 13 amino acids. The CDR3, as DNA: TGTGCCAGCAGCCAAGAATTGGTGACTGAAGCTTTCTTT. This gives the protein CASSQELVTEAFF. Full variable domain (rest looked up from reference TRBV14 and TRBJ1-1): EAGVTQFPSHSVIEKGQTVTLRCDPISGHDNLYWYRRVMGKEIKFLLHFVKESKQDESGMPNNRFLAERTGGTYSTLKVQPAELEDSGVYFCASSQELVTEAFFGQGTRLTVV.

The chain joins TRBV10-2 to TRBJ2-2; the match to TRBD2 covers 7 bases. The CDR3 length is 18 residues. Germline trimming cut 3 bases from V and 5 bases from J; bases unmatched to any gene: 15. The germline gives CDR1 WSHSY, CDR2 SAAADI. CDR3 sequence reads: CASSDPGPAGVLTGELFF. As DNA, the CDR3 is TGCGCCAGCAGTGACCCCGGGCCGGCGGGGGTCCTAACCGGGGAGCTGTTTTTT.

J is TRBJ1-2 and V is TRBV18; TRBD1 matches 9 bases. Trimming took 3 bases from V and 8 from J; bases not matched to a gene: 10. This CDR3 spans 15 amino acids. Looked up from germline, CDR1 is KGHSH and CDR2 is LQKENI. CDR3 sequence reads: CASSPYRGRGEGYTF. For the CDR3, the DNA is TGTGCCAGCTCACCCTACAGGGGGCGAGGGGAAGGCTACACCTTC.

This clone was seen just once. Other DNA variants within this sample encode the same CDR3. The chain is built from TRBV5-1 and TRBJ1-1, with D possibly being TRBD1 (6 bases). Trimming removed 2 bases from V and 0 bases from J, with 8 bases in between. Germline CDR1 SGHRS, CDR2 YFSETQ. This CDR3 comprises 14 residues. The CDR3 is CASSLQGMNTEAFF. The CDR3 nucleotides are TGCGCCAGCAGCTTACAGGGAATGAACACTGAAGCTTTCTTT. Full variable domain (missing parts from reference TRBV5-1 and TRBJ1-1): KAGVTQTPRYLIKTRGQQVTLSCSPISGHRSVSWYQQTPGQGLQFLFEYFSETQRNKGNFPGRFSGRQFSNSRSEMNVSTLELGDSALYLCASSLQGMNTEAFFGQGTRLTVV.

V is TRBV7-9 and J is TRBJ1-1; the D gene is possibly TRBD1 (5 bases). Trimming took 5 bases from V and 10 from J, leaving 20 bases between them. The CDR3 loop spans 14 amino acids. Germline V lookup: CDR1 SEHNR, CDR2 FQNEAQ (reference sequence). The CDR3 is CASSLEGWEVGAFF. As DNA, the CDR3 is TGTGCCAGCAGCCTAGAGGGGTGGGAGGTTGGAGCTTTCTTT.